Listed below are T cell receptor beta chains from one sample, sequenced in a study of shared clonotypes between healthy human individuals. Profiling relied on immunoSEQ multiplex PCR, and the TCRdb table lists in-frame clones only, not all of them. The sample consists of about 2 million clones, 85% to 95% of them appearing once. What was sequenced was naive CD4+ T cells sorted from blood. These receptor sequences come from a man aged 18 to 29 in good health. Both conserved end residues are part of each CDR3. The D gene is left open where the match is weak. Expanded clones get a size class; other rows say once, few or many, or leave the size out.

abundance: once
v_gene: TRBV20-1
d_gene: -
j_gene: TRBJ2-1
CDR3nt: TGCAGTGGTTTCTACAATGAGCAGTTCTTC
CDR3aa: CSGFYNEQFF

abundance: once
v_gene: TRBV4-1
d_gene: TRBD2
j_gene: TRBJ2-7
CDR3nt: TGCGCCAGCAGCGATAGCGGGGGGGCCTACGAGCAGTACTTC
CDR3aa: CASSDSGGAYEQYF

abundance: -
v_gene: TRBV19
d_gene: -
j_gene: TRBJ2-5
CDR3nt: TGTGCCAGTAGTACTGGCCGGCGTCGAGGAGCCGTCCAAGAGACCCAGTACTTC
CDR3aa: CASSTGRRRGAVQETQYF

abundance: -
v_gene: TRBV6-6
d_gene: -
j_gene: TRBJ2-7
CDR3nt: TGTGCCAGCAGTCCAGGAGGGGGCCCGGACGAGCAGTACTTC
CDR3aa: CASSPGGGPDEQYF

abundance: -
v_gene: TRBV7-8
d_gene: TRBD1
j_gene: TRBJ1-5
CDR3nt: TGTGCCAGCAGCTTTACAGGGGATCAGCCCCAGCATTTT
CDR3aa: CASSFTGDQPQHF

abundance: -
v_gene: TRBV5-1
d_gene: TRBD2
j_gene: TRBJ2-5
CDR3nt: TGCGCCAGCAGCCCCAGGACTAGCGGGACCCATGGATGGGAGACCCAGTACTTC
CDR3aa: CASSPRTSGTHGWETQYF

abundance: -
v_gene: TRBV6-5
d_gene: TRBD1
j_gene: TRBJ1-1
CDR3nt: TGTGCCAGCACCCGGGACAGCCAAGCTTTCTTT
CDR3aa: CASTRDSQAFF

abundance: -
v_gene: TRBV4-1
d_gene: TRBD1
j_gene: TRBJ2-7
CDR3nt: TGCGCCAGCAGCCAACCAGGGACAGCCTACGAGCAGTACTTC
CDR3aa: CASSQPGTAYEQYF

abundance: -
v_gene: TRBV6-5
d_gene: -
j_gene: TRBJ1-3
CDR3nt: TGTGCCAGCAGGATGGACAGCTCTGGAAACACCATATATTTT
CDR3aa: CASRMDSSGNTIYF

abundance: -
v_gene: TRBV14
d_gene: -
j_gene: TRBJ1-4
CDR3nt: TGTGCCAGCAGCCAAGCGACGGGTAGGACAGTTTTT
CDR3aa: CASSQATGRTVF

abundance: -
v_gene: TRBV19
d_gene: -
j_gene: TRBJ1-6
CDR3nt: TGTGCCAGTAGTATAGGGGACGCTGACCATTCACCCCTCCACTTT
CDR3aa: CASSIGDADHSPLHF

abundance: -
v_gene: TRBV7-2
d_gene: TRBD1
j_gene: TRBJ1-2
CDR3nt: TGTGCCAGCAGTCCGACCGGGACAGGGGCCTATGGCTACACCTTC
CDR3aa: CASSPTGTGAYGYTF

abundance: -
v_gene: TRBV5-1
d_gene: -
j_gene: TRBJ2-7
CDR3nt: TGCGCCAGCAGCTTGGAGCCGGACAGAAAGGCCTCCTACGAGCAGTACTTC
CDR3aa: CASSLEPDRKASYEQYF

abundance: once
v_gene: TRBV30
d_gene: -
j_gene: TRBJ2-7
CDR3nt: TGTGCCTGGAACTATGTGGGGTACTCATACGAGCAGTACTTC
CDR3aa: CAWNYVGYSYEQYF

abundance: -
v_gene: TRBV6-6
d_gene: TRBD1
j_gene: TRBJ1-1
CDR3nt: TGTGCCAGCAGTGGACTAACACAGGGGCGAACTGAAGCTTTCTTT
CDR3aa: CASSGLTQGRTEAFF

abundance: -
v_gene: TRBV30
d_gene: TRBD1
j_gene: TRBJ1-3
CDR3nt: TGTGCCTGGTCCTCCACCGCCGGGACAGCTGGAAACACCATATATTTT
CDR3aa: CAWSSTAGTAGNTIYF

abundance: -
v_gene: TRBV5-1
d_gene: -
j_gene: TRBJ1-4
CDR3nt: TGCGCCAGCAGCACCGAGGGAAGGGCTAATGAAAAACTGTTTTTT
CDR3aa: CASSTEGRANEKLFF

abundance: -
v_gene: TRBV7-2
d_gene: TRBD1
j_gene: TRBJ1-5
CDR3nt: TGTGCCAGAACTGGCGGTGGACAGGCCAGCAATCAGCCCCAGCATTTT
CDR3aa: CARTGGGQASNQPQHF

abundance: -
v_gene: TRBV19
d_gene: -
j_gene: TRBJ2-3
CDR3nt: TGTGCCAGTAGTACGGGACTCACCACAGATACGCAGTATTTT
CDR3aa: CASSTGLTTDTQYF

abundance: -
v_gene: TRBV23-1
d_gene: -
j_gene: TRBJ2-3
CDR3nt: TGCGCCAGCCCTCGAGCGACTAGTCGGTGCGGGGATACGCAGTATTTT
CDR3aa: CASPRATSRCGDTQYF

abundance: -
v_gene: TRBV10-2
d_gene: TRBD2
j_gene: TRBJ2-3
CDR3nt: TGCGCCAGCAGTGACCCCGGGGGAGGGGGCACAGATACGCAGTATTTT
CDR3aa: CASSDPGGGGTDTQYF

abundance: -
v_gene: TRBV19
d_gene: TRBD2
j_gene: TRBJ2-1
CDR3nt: TGTGCCAGCCGTGTGGGAGGGCCCCTAAATGAGCAGTTCTTC
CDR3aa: CASRVGGPLNEQFF

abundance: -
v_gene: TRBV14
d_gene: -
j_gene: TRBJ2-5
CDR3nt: TGTGCCAGCAGCCAAGACCGTGGGCGGTCCCAGTACTTC
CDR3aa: CASSQDRGRSQYF

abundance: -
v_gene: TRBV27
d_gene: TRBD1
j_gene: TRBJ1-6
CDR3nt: TGTGCCAGCAGAGTTTTGGGACAGGGATTTAATTCACCCCTCCACTTT
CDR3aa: CASRVLGQGFNSPLHF

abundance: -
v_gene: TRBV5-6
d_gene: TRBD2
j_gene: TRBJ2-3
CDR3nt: TGTGCCAGCAGCCCGATGACTAGCGGGGGGCCTTTAACAGATACGCAGTATTTT
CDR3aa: CASSPMTSGGPLTDTQYF

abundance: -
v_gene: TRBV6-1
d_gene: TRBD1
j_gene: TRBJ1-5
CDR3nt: TGTGCCAGCAGAAAAGGGGACAGAAACAATCAGCCCCAGCATTTT
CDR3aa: CASRKGDRNNQPQHF

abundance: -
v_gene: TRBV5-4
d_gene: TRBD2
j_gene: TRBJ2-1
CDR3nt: TGTGCCAGCAGCCATGGGACTAGCGGGAGCGCTTACAATGAGCAGTTCTTC
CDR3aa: CASSHGTSGSAYNEQFF

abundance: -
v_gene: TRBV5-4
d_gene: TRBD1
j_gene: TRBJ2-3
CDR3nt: TGTGCCAGCAGCTTGTATCCAGGGGGCGATAGCACAGATACGCAGTATTTT
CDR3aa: CASSLYPGGDSTDTQYF

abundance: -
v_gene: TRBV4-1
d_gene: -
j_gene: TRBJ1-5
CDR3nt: TGCGCCAGCAGCCAAGAGGGTGGAGGGATCAGCAATCAGCCCCAGCATTTT
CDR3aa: CASSQEGGGISNQPQHF

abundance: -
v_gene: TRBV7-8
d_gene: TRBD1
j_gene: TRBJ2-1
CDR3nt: TGTGCCAGCAGCTTAAGGGACAGGGGAGGAAATGAGCAGTTCTTC
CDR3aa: CASSLRDRGGNEQFF

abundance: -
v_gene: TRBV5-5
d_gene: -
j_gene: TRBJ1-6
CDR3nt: TGTGCCAGCAGCTTGGAGGCGATTAATTCACCCCTCCACTTT
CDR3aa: CASSLEAINSPLHF

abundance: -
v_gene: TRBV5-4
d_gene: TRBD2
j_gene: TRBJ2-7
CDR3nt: TGTGCCAGCAGCTTGGGAGGGACTAGCGTCCGGGAGCAGTACTTC
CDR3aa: CASSLGGTSVREQYF

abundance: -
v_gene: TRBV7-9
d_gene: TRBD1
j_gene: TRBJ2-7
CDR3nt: TGTGCCAGCAGCAGACAGGGGGGACCCTACGAGCAGTACTTC
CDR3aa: CASSRQGGPYEQYF

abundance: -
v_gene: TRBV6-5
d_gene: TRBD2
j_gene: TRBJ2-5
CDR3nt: TGTGCCAGCAGTGCTAGCGGAGGAGAGACCCAGTACTTC
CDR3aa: CASSASGGETQYF

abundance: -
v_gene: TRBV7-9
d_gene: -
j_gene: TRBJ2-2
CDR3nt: TGTGCCAGCAGTCCACAAAGGGCCGGGGAGCTGTTTTTT
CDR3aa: CASSPQRAGELFF

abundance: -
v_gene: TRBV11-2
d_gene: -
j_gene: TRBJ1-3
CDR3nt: TGTGCCAGCAGCTTAAGTGCCTCCACTGGAAACACCATATATTTT
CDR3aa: CASSLSASTGNTIYF

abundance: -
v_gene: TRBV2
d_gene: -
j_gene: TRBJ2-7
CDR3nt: TGTGCCAGCCGGGCAGCTGCCTACGAGCAGTACTTC
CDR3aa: CASRAAAYEQYF

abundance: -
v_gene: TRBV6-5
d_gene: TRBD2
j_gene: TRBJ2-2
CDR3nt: TGTGCCAGCAGTTACTCGGGAGGGCGAAGCGGGGAGCTGTTTTTT
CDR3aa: CASSYSGGRSGELFF

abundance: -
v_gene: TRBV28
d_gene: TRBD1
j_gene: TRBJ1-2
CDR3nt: TGTGCCAGCAGTTTGCCAGGGGGCAGCTATGGCTACACCTTC
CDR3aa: CASSLPGGSYGYTF

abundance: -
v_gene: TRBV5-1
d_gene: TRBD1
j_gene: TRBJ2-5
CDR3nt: TGCGCCAGCAGCGTGACAGGGATCCAAGAGACCCAGTACTTC
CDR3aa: CASSVTGIQETQYF

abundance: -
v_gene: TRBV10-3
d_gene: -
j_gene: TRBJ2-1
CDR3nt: TGTGCCATCACCAGCGACCCCAACAATGAGCGGTTCTTC
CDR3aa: CAITSDPNNERFF

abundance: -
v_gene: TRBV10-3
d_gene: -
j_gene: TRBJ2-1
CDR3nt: TGTGCCATCAGAAGGGACAACAATGAGCAGTTCTTC
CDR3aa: CAIRRDNNEQFF

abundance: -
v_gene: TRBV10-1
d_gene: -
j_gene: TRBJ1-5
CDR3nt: TGCGCCAGCAGCGGCAGCCTCAATCAGCCCCAGCATTTT
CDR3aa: CASSGSLNQPQHF

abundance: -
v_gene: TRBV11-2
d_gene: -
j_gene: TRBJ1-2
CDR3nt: TGTGCCAGCAGCTTATTGGGCGGCGCTAACTATGGCTACACCTTC
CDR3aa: CASSLLGGANYGYTF

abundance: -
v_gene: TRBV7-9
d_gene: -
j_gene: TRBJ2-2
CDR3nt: TGTGCCAGCAGCTTAAGGGGCCACGGGGAGCTGTTTTTT
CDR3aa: CASSLRGHGELFF

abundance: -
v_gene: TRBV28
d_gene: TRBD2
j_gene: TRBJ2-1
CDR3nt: TGTGCCAGCACAGAGCGTAGCGGGGGCAGTTACAATGAGCAGTTCTTC
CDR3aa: CASTERSGGSYNEQFF

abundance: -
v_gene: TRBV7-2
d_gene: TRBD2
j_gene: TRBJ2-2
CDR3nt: TGTGCCAGCAGCTTGACTAGCGGGATTGGCGGGGAGCTGTTTTTT
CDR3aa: CASSLTSGIGGELFF

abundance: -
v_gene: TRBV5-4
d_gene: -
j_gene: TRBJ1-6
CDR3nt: TGTGCCAGCAGCTTGGACGCCTATAATTCACCCCTCCACTTT
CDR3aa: CASSLDAYNSPLHF

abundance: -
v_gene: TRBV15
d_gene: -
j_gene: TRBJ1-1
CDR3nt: TGTGCCACCGAGCGGGCTACGAACACTGAAGCTTTCTTT
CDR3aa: CATERATNTEAFF

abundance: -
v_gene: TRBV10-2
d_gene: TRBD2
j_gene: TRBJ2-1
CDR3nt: TGCGCCAGCAGTGAGGTAGCGGGATTATACAATGAGCAGTTCTTC
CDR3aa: CASSEVAGLYNEQFF

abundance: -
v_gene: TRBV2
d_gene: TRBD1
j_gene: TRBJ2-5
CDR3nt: TGTGCCAGCAGTCCGACAGGGGGGGAGACCCAGTACTTC
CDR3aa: CASSPTGGETQYF

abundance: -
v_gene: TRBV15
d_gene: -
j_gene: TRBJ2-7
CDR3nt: TGTGCCACCAGCAGGGCTCGGGCCTCTCAGGACGAGCAGTACTTC
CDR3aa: CATSRARASQDEQYF

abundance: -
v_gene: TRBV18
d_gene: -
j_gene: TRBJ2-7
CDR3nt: TGTGCCAGCTCACCCAATAACCAGGCCTACGAGCAGTACTTC
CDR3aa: CASSPNNQAYEQYF

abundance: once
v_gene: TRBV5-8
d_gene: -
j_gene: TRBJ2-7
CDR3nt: TGTGCCAGCAGCCCCCGGGACACAGCCTACGAGCAGTACTTC
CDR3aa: CASSPRDTAYEQYF

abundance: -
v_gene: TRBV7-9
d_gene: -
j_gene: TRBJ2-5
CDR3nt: TGTGCCAGCAGCTTGGGTGAAGAGACCCAGTACTTC
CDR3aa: CASSLGEETQYF